These 29 T cell receptor beta chains share one sample of origin, sequenced in a study of metastatic and nonmetastatic thyroid tumors. Patients had received no treatment of any kind before thyroid surgery. TCRdb reanalyzed the PCR reads via MiXCR. Here the sample spans about 33,000 clones, 10% to 11% being singletons. Input material: blood. These receptors originate from a female donor with papillary thyroid cancer or a benign thyroid nodule (not recorded which). Some clones in this sample may be carry-over from other donors' samples.

This clone was seen a handful of times. The rearrangement links TRBV7-8 to TRBJ1-1, with a possible D match to TRBD1 (5 bases). The CDR3 totals 13 residues. Germline lookup yields CDR1 SGHVS and CDR2 FQNEAQ. V lost 10 bases and J lost 1, with 13 bases in between. The chain's CDR3 is CATLGDTNTEAFF. In DNA, the CDR3 is TGTGCCACTCTGGGGGATACGAACACTGAAGCTTTCTTT.

This clone came up many times. The chain links TRBV5-6 to TRBJ1-2, with TRBD1 identical over 7 bases. The CDR3 has 14 residues. From germline, CDR1 is SGHDT and CDR2 YYEEEE. V lost 2 bases and J lost 2; bases outside the gene matches: 3. The CDR3 sequence is CASSFMTGNYGYTF. The CDR3 nucleotides are TGTGCCAGCAGCTTTATGACAGGGAACTATGGCTACACCTTC. Full variable domain (outside the CDR3, taken from reference TRBV5-6 and TRBJ1-2): DAGVTQSPTHLIKTRGQQVTLRCSPKSGHDTVSWYQQALGQGPQFIFQYYEEEERQRGNFPDRFSGHQFPNYSSELNVNALLLGDSALYLCASSFMTGNYGYTFGSGTRLTVV.

This clone showed up just a few times. The V call is TRBV6-2 or TRBV6-3, the J call TRBJ1-2; unclear D gene. Trimming removed 0 bases from V and 13 bases from J, with 18 bases in between. In germline, CDR1 is MNHEY, CDR2 SVGEGT. The CDR3 sequence is 14 residues long. The CDR3 loop reads CASSYSGEHPRVTF. For the CDR3, the DNA is TGTGCCAGCAGTTACTCCGGTGAGCACCCTAGGGTCACCTTC.

This clone was recorded many times. The V call is TRBV5-5, the J call TRBJ2-3; 11 bases align to TRBD2. The CDR3 is 14 amino acids. CDR1 is SGHKS, CDR2 YYEKEE, per germline (reference sequence). V gave up 3 bases and J gave up 7 bases; unmatched junction bases: 4. Here the CDR3 reads CASSSTSGENTQYF. The CDR3 DNA follows: TGTGCCAGCAGCTCGACTAGCGGGGAGAATACGCAGTATTTT.

This clone was found many times. V gene TRBV7-9 combines with J gene TRBJ1-1; maybe TRBD1 (6 bases). The V and J ends lost 1 base and 0 bases respectively, with 9 bases between them. CDR1 is SEHNR and CDR2 is FQNEAQ in the germline V gene (reference sequence). This CDR3 has 15 residues. For the CDR3, the DNA is TGTGCCAGCAGCTTAGAGGGGGGCATGAACACTGAAGCTTTCTTT. Translated: CASSLEGGMNTEAFF.

This clone was seen repeatedly, ten times or more. The chain is built from TRBV6-6 and TRBJ2-1; 10 nucleotides align to TRBD1. CDR1 and CDR2 (germline): MNHNY, SVGAGI (reference sequence). With V trimmed by 2 bases and J by 10 bases, 8 bases remained unmatched. CDR3 length equals 15 residues. CDR3 in amino acids: CASSYHGTGVKEQFF. The CDR3 DNA is TGTGCCAGCAGTTACCATGGGACAGGGGTTAAGGAGCAGTTCTTC.

This clone was detected ten times or more. This chain connects TRBV4-2 to TRBJ2-6; 9 bases are shared with TRBD1. The CDR3 is made up of 21 amino acids. CDR1 is LGHNA, CDR2 YNFKEQ, per germline. After removal of 4 bases from V and 1 base from J, the junction contained 17 bases not matched to a gene. The CDR3 region is CASSLVGGQGSARSGANVLTF. The CDR3 DNA reads as TGTGCCAGCAGCCTTGTGGGCGGACAGGGGTCGGCCAGATCTGGGGCCAACGTCCTGACTTTC.

This clone was observed many times. V and J are TRBV20-1 and TRBJ2-7, with D maybe TRBD2 (6 bases). Germline lookup yields CDR1 DFQATT and CDR2 SNEGSKA (reference sequence). This CDR3 region has 14 residues. Trimming cost V 5 bases and J 0 bases, with 14 bases left between them. The CDR3 loop reads CSAVRDLTSYEQYF. The CDR3, as DNA: TGCAGTGCTGTGCGGGACCTAACCTCCTACGAGCAGTACTTC.

This clone was detected ten times or more. At the DNA level, this CDR3 is encoded by other sequences in the same sample as well. The chain recombines TRBV7-9 with TRBJ2-1, with 13 bases fitting TRBD2. V lost 5 bases to trimming and J lost 10 bases; unmatched junction nucleotides: 5. Per germline, CDR1 SEHNR and CDR2 FQNEAQ (reference sequence). The CDR3 consists of 14 residues. CDR3 coding DNA: TGTGCCAGCAGCCCGGGACTAGCGGGGTGGGAGCAGTTCTTC. This translates into CASSPGLAGWEQFF.

This clone was observed at least ten times. The chain links TRBV27 to TRBJ2-5; 7 nucleotides match TRBD1. CDR3 size: 16 residues. Per germline, CDR1 MNHEY and CDR2 SMNVEV (reference sequence). Trimming removed 5 bases from V and 2 bases from J; junction bases left unmatched: 11. The CDR3 coding sequence is TGTGCCAGCAGTACCCATTCCGGGACAGTTCAAGAGACCCAGTACTTC. Translated: CASSTHSGTVQETQYF.

This clone was found many times. This chain joins TRBV4-1 and TRBJ2-7; D may match TRBD1 or TRBD2 (6 bases each). Trimming shortened V by 2 bases and J by 2 bases, and 22 bases separated the two germline ends. The CDR3 sequence is 18 residues long. CDR1 is MGHRA, CDR2 YSYEKL, per germline. Written as DNA, the CDR3 is TGCGCCAGCAGCCAAAGGGGGGAAACCAAAGAGATACCCTACGAGCAGTACTTC. This gives the protein CASSQRGETKEIPYEQYF.

This clone was observed at least ten times. V usage is TRBV6-2 or TRBV6-3 and J usage is TRBJ2-5; no firm D call. The V gene lost 0 bases and the J gene lost 1 base, with 12 bases spanning the gap. This CDR3 has 16 amino acids. Germline V lookup: CDR1 MNHEY, CDR2 SVGEGT. CDR3 sequence reads: CASSYSIPPLQETQYF. As DNA, the CDR3 is TGTGCCAGCAGTTACTCGATCCCGCCGCTCCAAGAGACCCAGTACTTC.

This clone has only a few counts. This rearrangement joins TRBV6-4 to TRBJ1-1; D gene unclear. The V end was cut by 4 bases, the J end by 0 bases, with 18 bases between. This CDR3 is 17 amino acids long. Germline assignment: CDR1 MRHNA and CDR2 SNTAGT. CDR3 sequence: CASSVATLGDLNTEAFF. CDR3 nucleotides: TGTGCCAGCAGTGTAGCGACACTCGGAGACCTGAACACTGAAGCTTTCTTT.

This clone was detected ten times or more. The chain combines TRBV5-1 with TRBJ2-1, with D perhaps matching TRBD2 (5 bases). The CDR3 has 15 amino acids. From germline, CDR1 is SGHRS and CDR2 YFSETQ. Deletions cut 0 bases from V and 4 bases from J, with 11 bases between. In DNA form, the CDR3 reads TGCGCCAGCAGCTTGGCGGGGATCGGGTACAATGAGCAGTTCTTC. Protein: CASSLAGIGYNEQFF. The complete variable domain, with remaining parts taken from reference TRBV5-1 and TRBJ2-1, reads KAGVTQTPRYLIKTRGQQVTLSCSPISGHRSVSWYQQTPGQGLQFLFEYFSETQRNKGNFPGRFSGRQFSNSRSEMNVSTLELGDSALYLCASSLAGIGYNEQFFGPGTRLTVL.

This clone has ten or more counts. V usage is TRBV6-1 and J usage is TRBJ2-3; D is uncertain. V lost 5 bases to trimming and J lost 5 bases, with 11 bases between them. Germline loops: CDR1 MNHNS, CDR2 SASEGT. The CDR3 has 13 residues. Here the CDR3 reads CASSLPSGDTQYF. In DNA, the CDR3 is TGTGCCAGCAGTTTACCGTCGGGAGATACGCAGTATTTT.

Of note for this clone: A much larger clone differs by one base, so this may be a read error. Other DNA sequences from this sample encode an identical CDR3 as well. The chain joins TRBV2 to TRBJ1-2; D gene unclear. Per germline, CDR1 SNHLY and CDR2 FYNNEI. V lost 7 bases, J lost 11 bases, and 14 bases lay in between. This CDR3 is 11 amino acids long. CDR3 residues: CASITVGGYTF. The CDR3 DNA reads as TGTGCCAGCATCACGGTCGGCGGATACACCTTC.

At least ten counts were recorded for this clone. The V and J genes are TRBV5-1 and TRBJ1-1; 7 bases match TRBD1. Germline CDR1 is SGHRS and CDR2 is YFSETQ. CDR3 length: 15 residues. V lost 4 bases and J lost 4; bases outside the gene matches: 10. The CDR3 here is CASSPETGLITEAFF. CDR3 sequence (DNA): TGCGCCAGCAGCCCGGAGACAGGGTTGATCACTGAAGCTTTCTTT.

This clone was seen many times. The chain has TRBV5-6 and TRBJ2-7; D may correspond to TRBD1 or TRBD2 (5 bases each). The CDR3 has 14 amino acids. V was clipped by 4 bases and J by 4 bases, with 15 bases between them. The germline V gene encodes CDR1 SGHDT and CDR2 YYEEEE. The CDR3 DNA sequence: TGTGCCAGCAGCCCGGGACCAGGCAATTACGAGCAGTACTTC. It is translated as CASSPGPGNYEQYF. Supplemented by reference TRBV5-6 and TRBJ2-7, the full variable domain reads DAGVTQSPTHLIKTRGQQVTLRCSPKSGHDTVSWYQQALGQGPQFIFQYYEEEERQRGNFPDRFSGHQFPNYSSELNVNALLLGDSALYLCASSPGPGNYEQYFGPGTRLTVT.

This clone was observed at least ten times. The rearrangement uses TRBV19 and TRBJ2-1; 8 bases line up with TRBD2. Germline trimming cut 4 bases from V and 8 bases from J; bases unmatched to any gene: 10. Germline V gene lookup returns CDR1 LNHDA and CDR2 SQIVND (reference sequence). This CDR3 contains 15 residues. The CDR3 protein is CASSTLLAGGYEQFF. The CDR3 coding sequence is TGTGCCAGTAGTACCCTTTTGGCGGGAGGCTATGAGCAGTTCTTC.

This clone was observed at least ten times. The rearrangement joins TRBV5-6 to TRBJ2-3, with 7 bases identical to TRBD2. Germline CDR1 reads SGHDT; CDR2 reads YYEEEE. CDR3 size: 15 residues. V dropped 0 bases and J dropped 4; count of bases not matched to a gene: 5. The CDR3 is CASSLAGLAADTQYF. The CDR3 DNA reads as TGTGCCAGCAGCTTGGCGGGGCTAGCGGCAGATACGCAGTATTTT.

At least ten counts were recorded for this clone. The rearrangement links TRBV10-3 to TRBJ2-6; 11 positions match TRBD2. Germline V CDR1 and CDR2: ENHRY, SYGVKD. J gave up 4 bases and V 8 bases, and 7 bases lay outside the gene matches. This CDR3 is built from 16 residues. This CDR3 is CAISASGRLGANVLTF. For the CDR3, the DNA is TGTGCCATCTCGGCTAGCGGGAGGTTAGGGGCCAACGTCCTGACTTTC.

This rearrangement joins TRBV5-1 to TRBJ2-3; D is perhaps TRBD1 (6 bases). Trimming took 6 bases from V and 4 from J, leaving 15 bases between them. The V gene's germline CDR1 is SGHRS and CDR2 YFSETQ. The CDR3 runs 14 residues. CDR3 sequence reads: CASNLQGGADTQYF. The CDR3 DNA sequence: TGCGCCAGCAACTTACAGGGTGGGGCAGATACGCAGTATTTT.

In this sample, this clone turned up many times. This chain joins TRBV20-1 and TRBJ2-1; perhaps D is TRBD1 or TRBD2 (5 bases each). Germline-derived CDR1 and CDR2 are DFQATT and SNEGSKA (reference sequence). The CDR3 covers 11 residues. Between the trimmed V and J ends, which lost 3 bases and 6 bases, there was a span of 6 bases. The CDR3, as DNA: TGCAGTGCTAGGGGGGTCAATGAGCAGTTCTTC. Its protein is CSARGVNEQFF.

This clone was recorded at least ten times. This sequence joins TRBV5-1 and TRBJ1-1; TRBD1 is a possible D gene (6 bases). Per the germline V gene, CDR1 is SGHRS and CDR2 is YFSETQ. The length of the CDR3 is 14 residues. V was clipped by 0 bases and J by 1 base, with 7 bases between them. DNA for the CDR3: TGCGCCAGCAGCTTGGCCAGGGGGAACACTGAAGCTTTCTTT. Encoded protein: CASSLARGNTEAFF.

Ten or more counts support this clone. This chain links TRBV20-1 with TRBJ1-4; the D gene is possibly TRBD1 (5 bases). V was pared by 0 bases and J by 8 bases, with 16 bases between. Germline loops: CDR1 DFQATT, CDR2 SNEGSKA (reference sequence). This CDR3 is 15 amino acids long. This chain's CDR3 is CSARDGGLREEKLFF. DNA of the CDR3: TGCAGTGCTAGAGATGGGGGACTGAGAGAAGAAAAACTGTTTTTT.

The table lists this clone with many counts. CDR3 DNA: TGTGCCACCGCGGGGGGCGCAGGAGATACGCAGTATTTT. This translates into CATAGGAGDTQYF. The gene calls are TRBV10-3 and TRBJ2-3; 8 nucleotides match TRBD2. Trimming took 10 bases from V and 5 from J; bases not matched to a gene: 8. The CDR3 covers 13 residues. Germline V gives CDR1 ENHRY, CDR2 SYGVKD.

This clone was seen repeatedly, ten times or more. The rearrangement uses TRBV30 and TRBJ2-1; 13 positions agree with TRBD2. The J segment lost 5 bases and the V segment lost 0 bases, leaving 4 bases of the junction unmatched. CDR1 is GTSNPN and CDR2 is SVGIG in the germline V gene (reference sequence). The length of the CDR3 is 16 residues. The CDR3, as DNA: TGTGCCTGGAGTGTACGAGGACTAGCGGGAGACAATGAGCAGTTCTTC. It specifies CAWSVRGLAGDNEQFF.

Notes on this clone: The junction departs from the called germline gene at one end, perhaps through a read error. V is TRBV9 and J is TRBJ2-3, with D possibly being TRBD2 (6 bases). The V gene's germline CDR1 is SGDLS and CDR2 YYNGEE. The CDR3 is 16 residues long. CDR3 bases: TGTGCCAGCAGCGTAGTTGGGCGGGGTAGCACAGGTACGCAGTATTTT. Translating gives CASSVVGRGSTGTQYF.

Ten or more counts support this clone. A much more abundant neighbour one base away suggests this may be a read error. V is TRBV18 and J is TRBJ2-7; D is ambiguous. Germline CDR1 KGHSH, CDR2 LQKENI. This CDR3 has 13 amino acids. Trimming stripped 3 bases from V and 2 bases from J, with 8 bases between. The CDR3 DNA sequence: TGTGCCAGCTCACCGAGTGGGCCCTACGAGCAGTACTTC. Encoded protein: CASSPSGPYEQYF.